This T cell receptor beta chain was sequenced for a study of immune evolution from preneoplasia to lung adenocarcinoma. The CDR3 totals 14 residues. CDR1 and CDR2 from the germline V gene are LNHDA and SQIVND (reference sequence). The V end was cut by 5 bases, the J end by 2 bases, with 12 bases between. Between the mid-2010s and the late 2010s, patients underwent resection in Japan or China. This table comes from immunoSEQ multiplex PCR, and its TCRdb copy is limited to in-frame clones, with some not included. The table has some 4,500 clones, approximately 74% seen once. This TCR came from a person aged 60 to 80 with lung adenocarcinoma. Sample: FFPE adjacent normal lung tissue. The V and J genes are TRBV19 and TRBJ2-5; perhaps TRBD1 as D (5 bases). CDR3 amino acids: CASSARQFQETQYF. The CDR3, as DNA: TGTGCCAGTAGTGCCCGACAGTTTCAAGAGACCCAGTACTTC.